This T cell receptor (beta chain) was captured in a study of blood T cell repertoires in COVID-19. The length of the CDR3 is 13 residues. V gave up 7 bases and J gave up 6 bases, with 15 bases separating them. Assay used: immunoSEQ multiplex PCR; TCRdb lists only in-frame clones, some missing. This sample carries 300,000 to 400,000 clones, around nine tenths of them seen once, and the ten largest clones take 7.3%. This TCR was recovered from an older woman with COVID-19, enrolled during active disease. The J gene is TRBJ1-2, the V gene TRBV12-3 or TRBV12-4; unclear D gene. The specimen sequenced was peripheral blood. Here the CDR3 DNA reads TGTGCCAGCACCTCAGCGGGGAGGGATGGCTACACCTTC. Amino acids: CASTSAGRDGYTF.